This T cell receptor (beta chain) came from a study of T cell responses to AZD1222 COVID-19 vaccine. Data came from immunoSEQ multiplex PCR; TCRdb stores just in-frame clones and leaves some out. This sample has 120,000 or so clones, with around 90% found just once. Regarding this clone: Its specificity is not known.

The CDR3 loop spans 15 amino acids. Germline assignment: CDR1 SGHRS and CDR2 YFSETQ. The V and J ends lost 4 bases and 2 bases respectively, with 12 bases between them. Notes on the study in general: The repertoires were collected only after the peak T cell response. Only a handful of AZD1222 recipients were seropositive at baseline. Along spike, vaccine-associated CD4 TCRs were found throughout, with dominance at 160-218 and 743-854. Clonal diversity was possibly underestimated, and white British individuals and females predominated among donors.

The sequence was collected from an adult in good health. This chain joins TRBV5-1 and TRBJ2-2; perhaps TRBD1 as D (6 bases). The material sequenced was peripheral blood, taken on day 0 of MenACWY control vaccination. DNA for the CDR3: TGCGCCAGCAGCCTCGGGACACCCAACACCGGGGAGCTGTTTTTT. Its translation: CASSLGTPNTGELFF.